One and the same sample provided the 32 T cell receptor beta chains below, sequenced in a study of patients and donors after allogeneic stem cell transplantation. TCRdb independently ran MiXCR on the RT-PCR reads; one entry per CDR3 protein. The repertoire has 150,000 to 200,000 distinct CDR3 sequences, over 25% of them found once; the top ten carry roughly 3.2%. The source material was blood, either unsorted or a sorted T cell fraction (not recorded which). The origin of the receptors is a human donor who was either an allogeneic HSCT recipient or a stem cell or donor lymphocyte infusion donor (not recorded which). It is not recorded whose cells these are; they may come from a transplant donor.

CDR3 sequence reads: CASSLQGARGYTF. The CDR3 DNA follows: TGTGCCAGCAGCCTACAGGGGGCGCGCGGCTACACCTTC. The V gene is TRBV11-1, the J gene TRBJ1-2; 9 positions match TRBD1. The V segment lost 5 bases and the J segment 8 bases; nucleotides outside the gene matches: 6. This CDR3 is 13 amino acids long. Germline V gene sequence: CDR1 SGHAT, CDR2 FQDESV (reference sequence). The whole variable domain, filled in from reference TRBV11-1 and TRBJ1-2, reads EAEVAQSPRYKITEKSQAVAFWCDPISGHATLYWYRQILGQGPELLVQFQDESVVDDSQLPKDRFSAERLKGVDSTLKIQPAELGDSAMYLCASSLQGARGYTFGSGTRLTVV.

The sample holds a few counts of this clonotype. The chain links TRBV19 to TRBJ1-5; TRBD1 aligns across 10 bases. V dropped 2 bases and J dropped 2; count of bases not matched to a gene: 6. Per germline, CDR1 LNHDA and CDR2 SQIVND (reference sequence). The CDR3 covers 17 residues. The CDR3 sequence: CASSILDRGVGNQPQHF. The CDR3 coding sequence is TGTGCCAGTAGTATACTGGACAGGGGGGTAGGCAATCAGCCCCAGCATTTT.

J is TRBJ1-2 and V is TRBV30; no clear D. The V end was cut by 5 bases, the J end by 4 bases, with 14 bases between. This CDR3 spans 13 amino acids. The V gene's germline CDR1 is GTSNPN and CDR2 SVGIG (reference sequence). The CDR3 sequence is CAWAPNGPYGYTF. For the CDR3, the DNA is TGTGCCTGGGCGCCCAACGGTCCCTATGGCTACACCTTC.

The chain's CDR3 is CSVLVESGEQFF. The DNA of the CDR3 is TGCAGCGTGCTTGTAGAATCGGGTGAGCAGTTCTTC. The chain links TRBV29-1 to TRBJ2-1; the D is unclear. Germline V gene lookup returns CDR1 SQVTM and CDR2 ANQGSEA. This CDR3 spans 12 amino acids. V was cut by 6 bases and J by 9 bases, with 15 bases left in between.

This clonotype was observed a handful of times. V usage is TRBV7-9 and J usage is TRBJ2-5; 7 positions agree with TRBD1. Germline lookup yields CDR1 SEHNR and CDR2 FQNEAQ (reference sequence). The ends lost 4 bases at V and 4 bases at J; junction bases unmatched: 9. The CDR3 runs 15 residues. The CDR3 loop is CASSSPLAGGETQYF. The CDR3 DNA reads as TGTGCCAGCAGCTCTCCCTTGGCAGGGGGAGAGACCCAGTACTTC.

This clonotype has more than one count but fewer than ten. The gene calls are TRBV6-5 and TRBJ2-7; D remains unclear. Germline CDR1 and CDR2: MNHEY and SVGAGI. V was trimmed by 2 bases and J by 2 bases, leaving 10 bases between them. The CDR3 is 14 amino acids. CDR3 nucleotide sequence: TGTGCCAGCAGTTACAGCACAGCCACCTACGAGCAGTACTTC. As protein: CASSYSTATYEQYF.

The CDR3 protein is CATSRERQYSGNTIYF. In DNA, the CDR3 is TGTGCCACCAGCAGAGAGCGACAGTACTCTGGAAACACCATATATTTT. V and J are TRBV15 and TRBJ1-3; D is possibly TRBD1 (5 bases). This CDR3 comprises 16 residues. V was cut by 0 bases and J by 0 bases, with 9 bases left in between. Per the germline V gene, CDR1 is LNHNV and CDR2 is YYDKDF (reference sequence).

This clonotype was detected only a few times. The CDR3 nucleotides are TGCGCCAGCAGCTTGGGACTAGCGGGAGTTGCTGCCGACACCGGGGAGCTGTTTTTT. Its translation is CASSLGLAGVAADTGELFF. The genes are TRBV5-1 and TRBJ2-2, with 12 nucleotides matching TRBD2. V shed 0 bases, J shed 3 bases, and the junction held 9 bases outside the gene matches. The CDR3 is 19 residues long. Germline loops: CDR1 SGHRS, CDR2 YFSETQ.

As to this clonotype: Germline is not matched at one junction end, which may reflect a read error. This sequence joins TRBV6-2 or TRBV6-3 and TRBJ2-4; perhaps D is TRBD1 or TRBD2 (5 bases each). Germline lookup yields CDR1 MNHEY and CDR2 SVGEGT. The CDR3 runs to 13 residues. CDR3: CASSSHTGTPGDF. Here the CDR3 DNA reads TGTGCCAGCAGCTCACATACCGGGACCCCTGGGGACTTC.

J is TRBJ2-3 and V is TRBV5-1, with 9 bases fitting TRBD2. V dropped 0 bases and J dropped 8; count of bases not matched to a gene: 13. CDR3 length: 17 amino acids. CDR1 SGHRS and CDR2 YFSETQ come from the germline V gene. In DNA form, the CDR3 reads TGCGCCAGCAGCTTGGCCCAACTAGCGGGTCCCCCAGGTACGCAGTATTTT. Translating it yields CASSLAQLAGPPGTQYF. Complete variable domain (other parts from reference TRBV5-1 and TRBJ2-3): KAGVTQTPRYLIKTRGQQVTLSCSPISGHRSVSWYQQTPGQGLQFLFEYFSETQRNKGNFPGRFSGRQFSNSRSEMNVSTLELGDSALYLCASSLAQLAGPPGTQYFGPGTRLTVL.

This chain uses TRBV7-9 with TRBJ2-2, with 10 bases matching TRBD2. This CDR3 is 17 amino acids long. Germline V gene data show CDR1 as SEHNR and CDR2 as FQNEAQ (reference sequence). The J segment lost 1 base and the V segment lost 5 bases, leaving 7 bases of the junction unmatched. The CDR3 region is CASSPLRTSGNTGELFF. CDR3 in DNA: TGTGCCAGCAGCCCGTTACGGACTAGCGGGAACACCGGGGAGCTGTTTTTT.

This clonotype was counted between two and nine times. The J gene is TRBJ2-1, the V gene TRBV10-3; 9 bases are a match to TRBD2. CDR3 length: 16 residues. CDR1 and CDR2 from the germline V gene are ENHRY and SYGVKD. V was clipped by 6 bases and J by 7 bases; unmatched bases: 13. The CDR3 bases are TGTGCCATCAGAATCTGGCGGGAGGGCCTAGGGAATGAGCAGTTCTTC. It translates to CAIRIWREGLGNEQFF.

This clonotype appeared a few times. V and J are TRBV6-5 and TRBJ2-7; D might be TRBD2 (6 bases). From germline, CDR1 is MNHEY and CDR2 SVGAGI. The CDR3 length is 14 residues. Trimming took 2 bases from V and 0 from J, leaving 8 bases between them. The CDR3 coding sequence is TGTGCCAGCAGTTACGGGGGGATCTCCTACGAGCAGTACTTC. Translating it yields CASSYGGISYEQYF.

The CDR3 sequence is CASSPPRREGYTF. CDR3 bases: TGTGCCAGCAGTCCACCGAGGCGAGAGGGCTACACCTTC. The chain is built from TRBV4-2 and TRBJ1-2; D is unresolved. The germline V and J ends were trimmed by 6 bases and 8 bases, with 16 bases remaining between them. From germline, CDR1 is LGHNA and CDR2 YNFKEQ. The CDR3 sequence is 13 residues long.

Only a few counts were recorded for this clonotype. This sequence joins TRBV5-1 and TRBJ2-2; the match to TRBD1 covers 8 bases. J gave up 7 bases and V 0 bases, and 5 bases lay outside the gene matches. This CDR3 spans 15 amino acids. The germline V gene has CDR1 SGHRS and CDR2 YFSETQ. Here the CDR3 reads CASSLARGQVGELFF. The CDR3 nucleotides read TGCGCCAGCAGCTTGGCCAGGGGGCAGGTCGGGGAGCTGTTTTTT.

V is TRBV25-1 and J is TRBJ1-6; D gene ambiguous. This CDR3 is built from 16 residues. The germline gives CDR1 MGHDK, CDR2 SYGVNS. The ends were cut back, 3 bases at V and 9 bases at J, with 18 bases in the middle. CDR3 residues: CASSDPGSGLGSPLHF. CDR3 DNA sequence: TGTGCCAGCAGTGACCCCGGGAGTGGGCTTGGTTCACCCCTCCACTTT.

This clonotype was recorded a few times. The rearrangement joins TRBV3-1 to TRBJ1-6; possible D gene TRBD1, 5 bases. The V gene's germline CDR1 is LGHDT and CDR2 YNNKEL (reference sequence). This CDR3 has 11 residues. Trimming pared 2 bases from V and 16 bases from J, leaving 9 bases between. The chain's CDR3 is CASSQRGKLHF. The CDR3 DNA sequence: TGTGCCAGCAGCCAACGGGGGAAGCTCCACTTT.

The CDR3 here is CATSRVPEDPSTDTQYF. For the CDR3, the DNA is TGTGCCACCAGCAGAGTTCCCGAGGACCCTAGCACAGATACGCAGTATTTT. The genes are TRBV15 and TRBJ2-3; D remains ambiguous. This CDR3 is built from 17 residues. Germline CDR1 and CDR2: LNHNV and YYDKDF (reference sequence). Trimming shortened V by 1 base and J by 0 bases, and 14 bases separated the two germline ends.

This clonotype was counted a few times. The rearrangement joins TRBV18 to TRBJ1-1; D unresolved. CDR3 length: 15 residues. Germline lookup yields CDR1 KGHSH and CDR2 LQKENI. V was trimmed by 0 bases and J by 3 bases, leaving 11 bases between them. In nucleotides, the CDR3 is TGTGCCAGCTCACCACCATTGAAAAGAGACACTGAAGCTTTCTTT. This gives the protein CASSPPLKRDTEAFF. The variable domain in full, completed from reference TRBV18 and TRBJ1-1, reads NAGVMQNPRHLVRRRGQEARLRCSPMKGHSHVYWYRQLPEEGLKFMVYLQKENIIDESGMPKERFSAEFPKEGPSILRIQQVVRGDSAAYFCASSPPLKRDTEAFFGQGTRLTVV.

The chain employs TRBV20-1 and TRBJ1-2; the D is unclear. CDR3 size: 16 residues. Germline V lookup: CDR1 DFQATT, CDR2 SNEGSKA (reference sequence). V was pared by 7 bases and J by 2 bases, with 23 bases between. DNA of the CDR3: TGCAGTGACAACCCCCCCAGTCATCGGCGAAACTATGGCTACACCTTC. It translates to CSDNPPSHRRNYGYTF.

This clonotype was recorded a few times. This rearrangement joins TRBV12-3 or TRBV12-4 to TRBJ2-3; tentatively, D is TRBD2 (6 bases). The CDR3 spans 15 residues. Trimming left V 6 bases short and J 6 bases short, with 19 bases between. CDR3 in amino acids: CASRSTPGESDTQYF. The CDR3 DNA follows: TGTGCCAGCAGAAGTACTCCGGGAGAGTCCGATACGCAGTATTTT.

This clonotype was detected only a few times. Written as DNA, the CDR3 is TGTGCCAGCAGTTACTTAGGGGTGAAGACCGGGGAGCTGTTTTTT. It yields the protein CASSYLGVKTGELFF. This rearrangement joins TRBV6-2 or TRBV6-3 to TRBJ2-2; D is perhaps TRBD1 (5 bases). The CDR3 runs 15 residues. Germline lookup yields CDR1 MNHEY and CDR2 SVGEGT. V lost 1 base and J 5 bases, leaving 11 bases between the germline ends.

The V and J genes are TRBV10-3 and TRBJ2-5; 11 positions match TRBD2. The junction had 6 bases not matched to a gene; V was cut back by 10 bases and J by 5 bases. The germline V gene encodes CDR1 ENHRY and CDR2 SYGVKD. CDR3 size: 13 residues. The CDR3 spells CATGTSGGETQYF. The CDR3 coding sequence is TGTGCCACCGGGACTAGCGGAGGGGAGACCCAGTACTTC.

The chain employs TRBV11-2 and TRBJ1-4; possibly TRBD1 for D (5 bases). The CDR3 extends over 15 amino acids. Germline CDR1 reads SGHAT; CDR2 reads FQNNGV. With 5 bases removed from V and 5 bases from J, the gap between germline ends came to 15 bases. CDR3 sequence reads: CASSPGGWGNEKLFF. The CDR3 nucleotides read TGTGCCAGCAGCCCAGGAGGCTGGGGCAATGAAAAACTGTTTTTT. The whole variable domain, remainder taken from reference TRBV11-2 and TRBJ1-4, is EAGVAQSPRYKIIEKRQSVAFWCNPISGHATLYWYQQILGQGPKLLIQFQNNGVVDDSQLPKDRFSAERLKGVDSTLKIQPAKLEDSAVYLCASSPGGWGNEKLFFGSGTQLSVL.

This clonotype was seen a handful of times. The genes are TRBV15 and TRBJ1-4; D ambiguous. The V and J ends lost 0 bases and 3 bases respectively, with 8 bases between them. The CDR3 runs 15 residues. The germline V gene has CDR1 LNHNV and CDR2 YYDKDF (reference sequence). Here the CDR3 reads CATSRELFSNEKLFF. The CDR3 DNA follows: TGTGCCACCAGCAGAGAGCTGTTTTCTAATGAAAAACTGTTTTTT.

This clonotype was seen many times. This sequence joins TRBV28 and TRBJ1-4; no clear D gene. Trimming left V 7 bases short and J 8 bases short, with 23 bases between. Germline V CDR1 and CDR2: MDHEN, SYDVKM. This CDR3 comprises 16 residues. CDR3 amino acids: CASTLKGVARREKLFF. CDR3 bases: TGTGCCAGCACCCTGAAGGGAGTGGCCCGTCGGGAAAAACTGTTTTTT.

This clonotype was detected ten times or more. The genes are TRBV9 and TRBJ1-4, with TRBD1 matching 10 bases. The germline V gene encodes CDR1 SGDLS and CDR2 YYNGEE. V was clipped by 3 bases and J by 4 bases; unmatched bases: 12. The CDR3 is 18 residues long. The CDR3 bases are TGTGCCAGCAGCGCAGGATTGACAGGGGGCGCCGATAATGAAAAACTGTTTTTT. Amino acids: CASSAGLTGGADNEKLFF.

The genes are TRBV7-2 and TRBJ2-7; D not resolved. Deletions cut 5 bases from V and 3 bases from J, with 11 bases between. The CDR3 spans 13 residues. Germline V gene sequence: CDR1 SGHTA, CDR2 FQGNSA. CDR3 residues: CASSPATFYEQYF. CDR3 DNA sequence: TGTGCCAGCAGCCCGGCGACCTTCTACGAGCAGTACTTC.

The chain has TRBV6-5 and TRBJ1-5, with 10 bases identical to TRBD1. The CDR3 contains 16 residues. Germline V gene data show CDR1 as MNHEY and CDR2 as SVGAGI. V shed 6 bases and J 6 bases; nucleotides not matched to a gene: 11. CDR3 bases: TGTGCCAGCAGCCTATCAGGCGGACAGGGGGGTCAGCCCCAGCATTTT. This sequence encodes CASSLSGGQGGQPQHF.

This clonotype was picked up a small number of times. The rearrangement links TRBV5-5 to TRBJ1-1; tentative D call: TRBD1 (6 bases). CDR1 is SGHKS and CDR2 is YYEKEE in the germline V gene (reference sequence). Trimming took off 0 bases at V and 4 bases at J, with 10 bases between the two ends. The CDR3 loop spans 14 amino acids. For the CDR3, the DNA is TGTGCCAGCAGCTTGGCCGGGGGGCCCACTGAAGCTTTCTTT. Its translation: CASSLAGGPTEAFF.

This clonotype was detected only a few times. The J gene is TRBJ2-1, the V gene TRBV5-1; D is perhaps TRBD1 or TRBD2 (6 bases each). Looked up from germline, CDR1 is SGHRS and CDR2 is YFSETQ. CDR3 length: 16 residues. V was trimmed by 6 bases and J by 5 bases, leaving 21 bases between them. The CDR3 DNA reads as TGCGCCAGCAATCTAGGGGGGCGAAGCAAGGACAATGAGCAGTTCTTC. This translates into CASNLGGRSKDNEQFF.

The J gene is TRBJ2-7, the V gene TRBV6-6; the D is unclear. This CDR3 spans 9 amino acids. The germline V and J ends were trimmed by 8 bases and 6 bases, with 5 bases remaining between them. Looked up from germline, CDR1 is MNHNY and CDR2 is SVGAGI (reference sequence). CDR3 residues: CASSSEQYF. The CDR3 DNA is TGTGCCAGCTCTTCCGAGCAGTACTTC.